Below, one T cell receptor (beta chain) is given with its context. The CDR3 spans 10 residues. The germline CDR1 and CDR2 sequences are DFQATT and SNEGSKA (reference sequence). This record comes from a study of control samples from healthy donors and cancer patients. The repertoire was sequenced with immunoSEQ multiplex PCR; TCRdb's copy has only in-frame clones and lacks some. The repertoire has about 110,000 clones, approximately 84% of them found once; the top ten carry around 6.6%. Sequencing was performed on blood. This TCR was sampled from a man between 18 and 35 years old in good health. This chain joins TRBV20-1 and TRBJ1-4; D is undetermined. The DNA for the CDR3 is TGCGGCACCTGGGAGGAAAAACTGTTTTTT. Translation: CGTWEEKLFF.